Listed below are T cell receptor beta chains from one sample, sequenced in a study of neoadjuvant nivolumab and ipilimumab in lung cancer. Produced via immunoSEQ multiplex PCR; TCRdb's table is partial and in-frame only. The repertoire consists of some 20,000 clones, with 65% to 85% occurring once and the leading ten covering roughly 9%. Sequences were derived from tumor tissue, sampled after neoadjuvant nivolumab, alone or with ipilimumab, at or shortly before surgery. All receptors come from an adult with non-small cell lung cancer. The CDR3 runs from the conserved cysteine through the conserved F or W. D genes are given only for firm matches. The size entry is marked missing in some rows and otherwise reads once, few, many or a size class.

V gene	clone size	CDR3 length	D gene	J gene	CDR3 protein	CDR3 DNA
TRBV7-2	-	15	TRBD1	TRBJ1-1	CASSLGDRVGTEAFF	TGTGCCAGCAGCTTAGGGGACAGGGTGGGCACTGAAGCTTTCTTT
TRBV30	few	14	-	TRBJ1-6	CAWSVRLDNSPLHF	TGTGCCTGGAGTGTGAGGCTCGATAATTCACCCCTCCACTTT
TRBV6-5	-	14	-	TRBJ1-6	CASSYSQGNSPLHF	TGTGCCAGCAGTTACTCGCAGGGGAATTCACCCCTCCACTTT
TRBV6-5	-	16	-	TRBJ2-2	CASSYGQGGSTGELFF	TGTGCCAGCAGTTACGGACAGGGCGGGAGCACCGGGGAGCTGTTTTTT
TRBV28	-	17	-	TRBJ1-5	CASSVPNRVRSVPPQHF	TGTGCCAGCAGTGTACCGAACAGGGTGCGATCCGTACCGCCCCAGCATTTT
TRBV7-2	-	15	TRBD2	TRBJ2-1	CASSLGTSSYNEQFF	TGTGCCAGCAGCTTAGGGACTAGCTCCTACAATGAGCAGTTCTTC
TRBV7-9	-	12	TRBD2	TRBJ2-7	CASSSGLARLYF	TGTGCCAGCAGCTCCGGACTAGCTCGTCTGTACTTC
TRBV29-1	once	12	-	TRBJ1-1	CSVPDSNTEAFF	TGCAGCGTACCCGACAGCAACACTGAAGCTTTCTTT
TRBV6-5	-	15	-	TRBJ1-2	CASSGLRTGNYGYTF	TGTGCCAGCAGTGGACTCCGGACGGGAAACTATGGCTACACCTTC
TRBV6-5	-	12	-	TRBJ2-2	CASNSRAGELFF	TGTGCCAGCAATAGCCGCGCCGGGGAGCTGTTTTTT
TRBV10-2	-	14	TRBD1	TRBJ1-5	CASSGRGLNQPQHF	TGCGCCAGCAGTGGCAGGGGGCTGAATCAGCCCCAGCATTTT
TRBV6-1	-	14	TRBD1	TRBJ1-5	CATQSGTVNQPQHF	TGTGCCACCCAATCCGGGACAGTCAATCAGCCCCAGCATTTT
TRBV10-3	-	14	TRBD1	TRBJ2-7	CAISPRDRDHEQYF	TGTGCCATCAGTCCCCGGGACAGGGACCACGAGCAGTACTTC
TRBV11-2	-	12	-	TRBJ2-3	CASSDRTDTQYF	TGTGCCAGCAGCGATAGAACAGATACGCAGTATTTT
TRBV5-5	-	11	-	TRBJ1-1	CASSLGAQAFF	TGTGCCAGCAGCTTAGGGGCCCAGGCTTTCTTT
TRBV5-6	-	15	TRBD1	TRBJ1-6	CASSLLDRDNSPLHF	TGTGCCAGCAGCCTTCTGGACAGGGATAATTCACCCCTCCACTTT
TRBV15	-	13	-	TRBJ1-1	CATSTRDGGNAFF	TGTGCCACCAGCACCCGGGACGGTGGGAACGCTTTCTTT
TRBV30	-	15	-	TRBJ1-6	CAWSVLSDASSPLHF	TGTGCCTGGAGTGTACTTTCGGACGCGTCTTCACCCCTCCACTTT
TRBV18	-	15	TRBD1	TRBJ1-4	CASSTRTGGNEKLFF	TGTGCCAGCTCAACTCGGACAGGGGGCAACGAAAAACTGTTTTTT
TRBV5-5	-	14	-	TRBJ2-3	CASSGWPSTDTQYF	TGTGCCAGCAGCGGTTGGCCTAGCACAGATACGCAGTATTTT
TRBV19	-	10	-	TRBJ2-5	CASTVETQYF	TGTGCCAGTACAGTGGAGACCCAGTACTTC
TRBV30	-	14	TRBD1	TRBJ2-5	CAWSVGTGGETQYF	TGTGCCTGGAGTGTAGGGACAGGGGGAGAGACCCAGTACTTC
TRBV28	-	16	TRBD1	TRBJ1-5	CASRFDRVNLNQPQHF	TGTGCCAGCAGGTTCGACAGGGTAAATCTCAATCAGCCCCAGCATTTT
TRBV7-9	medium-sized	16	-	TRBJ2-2	CASSLEPGGNGGELFF	TGTGCCAGCAGCCTAGAACCGGGGGGCAACGGCGGGGAGCTGTTTTTT
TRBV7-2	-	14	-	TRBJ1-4	CASSLTRGNEKLFF	TGTGCCAGCAGCTTAACCAGGGGTAATGAAAAACTGTTTTTT
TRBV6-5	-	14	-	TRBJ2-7	CASSHRYMAYEQYF	TGTGCCAGCAGCCACCGTTATATGGCCTACGAGCAGTACTTC
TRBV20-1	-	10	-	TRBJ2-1	CSARSNEQFF	TGCAGTGCTAGAAGTAATGAGCAGTTCTTC
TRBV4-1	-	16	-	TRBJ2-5	CASSQESGRVQETQYF	TGCGCCAGCAGCCAAGAAAGCGGCCGGGTCCAAGAGACCCAGTACTTC
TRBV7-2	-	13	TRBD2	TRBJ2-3	CAGAGGPADTQYF	TGTGCCGGAGCGGGGGGGCCGGCAGATACGCAGTATTTT
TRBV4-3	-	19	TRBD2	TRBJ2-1	CASSQDLLAGGSSYNEQFF	TGCGCCAGCAGCCAAGATCTACTAGCGGGGGGGAGCTCCTACAATGAGCAGTTCTTC
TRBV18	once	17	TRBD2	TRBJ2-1	CASSPGGQRGFYNEQFF	TGTGCCAGCTCACCGGGAGGCCAGCGGGGGTTCTACAATGAGCAGTTCTTC